What follows are 21 T cell receptor beta chains derived from one specimen sequenced in a study of CD8+CD57+ T cells in acquired aplastic anemia (dated by TCRdb to 2016 to 2018). Sequencing was carried out with an Illumina HiSeq 2000. TCR beta VDJ combination and CDR3 sequence profiling used genomic DNA as the template. TCRdb reworked the public reads: Q25 trimming with fastp, MiXCR clone assembly, productive beta chains retained. Under each unique CDR3 protein, matching rows form one entry showing the most common genes and DNA. This sample gives about 210,000 distinct CDR3 sequences in total; roughly 55% of them show up just once. The biggest ten clones account for roughly 29% of the sample. Source material: sorted CD4+, CD8+, or CD8+CD57+ T cells (not recorded which) from PBMCs. The receptors originated from a human donor in good health.

A few counts support this clonotype. V gene TRBV4-1 combines with J gene TRBJ1-5; 7 bases map to TRBD1. This CDR3 contains 14 residues. Germline loops: CDR1 MGHRA, CDR2 YSYEKL. V lost 3 bases to trimming and J lost 5 bases; unmatched junction nucleotides: 4. The CDR3 sequence: CASSQGDRDQPQHF. The CDR3 DNA reads TGCGCCAGCAGCCAGGGGGACAGAGATCAGCCCCAGCATTTT.

The chain combines TRBV5-1 with TRBJ2-1; 11 bases agree with TRBD2. The CDR3 is made up of 15 amino acids. The germline V gene encodes CDR1 SGHRS and CDR2 YFSETQ. V lost 6 bases and J lost 7; bases outside the gene matches: 9. CDR3 nucleotides: TGCGCCAGCAAGGGAGTAGCGGGGGGGCTTAATGAGCAGTTCTTC. Protein: CASKGVAGGLNEQFF.

The chain employs TRBV2 and TRBJ1-1; D is unclear. The CDR3 spans 11 residues. From germline, CDR1 is SNHLY and CDR2 FYNNEI. Trimming left V 8 bases short and J 10 bases short, with 14 bases between. The CDR3 region has the DNA TGTGCCAGCGATCCTTGGTCGTCAGCTTTCTTT. This gives the protein CASDPWSSAFF. Looking up the rest from reference TRBV2 and TRBJ1-1 gives the full variable domain: EPEVTQTPSHQVTQMGQEVILRCVPISNHLYFYWYRQILGQKVEFLVSFYNNEISEKSEIFDDQFSVERPDGSNFTLKIRSTKLEDSAMYFCASDPWSSAFFGQGTRLTVV.

This chain joins TRBV2 and TRBJ1-5, with TRBD1 identical over 7 bases. V trimming: 6 bases; J trimming: 6 bases; junction bases outside the gene matches: 8. CDR3 length: 14 residues. CDR1 and CDR2 from the germline V gene are SNHLY and FYNNEI. The DNA for the CDR3 is TGTGCCAGCAGGACGGAGGGGGCGGTTCAGCCCCAGCATTTT. Its protein product is CASRTEGAVQPQHF.

The V gene is TRBV2, the J gene TRBJ1-2; 7 bases match TRBD1. With V trimmed by 10 bases and J by 7 bases, 6 bases remained unmatched. The CDR3 has 11 residues. Per the germline V gene, CDR1 is SNHLY and CDR2 is FYNNEI. CDR3 amino acids: CATRQGGGYTF. The CDR3 region has the DNA TGTGCCACCCGACAGGGCGGTGGCTACACCTTC.

Worth noting for this clonotype: Its ends do not fully match the called genes, so a read error is possible. The genes are TRBV10-3 and TRBJ2-7; perhaps TRBD1 as D (5 bases). CDR3 length equals 18 residues. In germline, CDR1 is ENHRY, CDR2 SYGVKD. The CDR3: CASSPPPGRTIPPCEQYF. The CDR3 DNA sequence: TGTGCCAGCAGTCCCCCCCCAGGGCGGACAATTCCCCCCTGCGAGCAGTACTTC.

The gene calls are TRBV7-9 and TRBJ2-5; 9 bases agree with TRBD1. Germline values: CDR1 SEHNR, CDR2 FQNEAQ (reference sequence). This CDR3 contains 20 residues. With 1 base clipped from V and 1 base from J, the junction kept 16 bases outside the gene matches. The CDR3 DNA is TGTGCCAGCAGCTTAGTGGGGGCGAACACCGGGACAGGGATCCAAGAGACCCAGTACTTC. Translated: CASSLVGANTGTGIQETQYF.

A remark on this clonotype: One junction end does not reproduce the germline sequence, and a read error may be involved. The gene calls are TRBV10-1 and TRBJ1-5; D ambiguous. The CDR3 is 12 amino acids. Germline V gene sequence: CDR1 WNHNN, CDR2 SYGVQD (reference sequence). The CDR3 here is CASSGYAERRHF. The CDR3, as DNA: TGTGCCAGCAGTGGTTACGCCGAACGACGGCATTTT.

This clonotype was counted between two and nine times. The CDR3 protein is CATSRDPRTDTEAFF. CDR3 coding DNA: TGTGCCACCAGCAGAGATCCACGAACGGATACTGAAGCTTTCTTT. This rearrangement joins TRBV15 to TRBJ1-1, with D unclear. The germline gives CDR1 LNHNV, CDR2 YYDKDF (reference sequence). CDR3 size: 15 residues. The V and J ends lost 0 bases and 5 bases respectively, with 13 bases between them.

This clonotype was counted a few times. A junction end diverges from the germline sequence, so it may reflect a read error. V is TRBV7-9 and J is TRBJ2-7; 7 nucleotides agree with TRBD1. Germline-derived CDR1 and CDR2 are SEHNR and FQNEAQ (reference sequence). The CDR3 has 13 residues. CDR3 DNA: TGCGCCAGCGCTGGACAGGTGAATGGCGAGCAGTACTTC. This encodes CASAGQVNGEQYF. Using reference TRBV7-9 and TRBJ2-7 for the parts outside the CDR3, the full variable domain is DTGVSQNPRHKITKRGQNVTFRCDPISEHNRLYWYRQTLGQGPEFLTYFQNEAQLEKSRLLSDRFSAERPKGSFSTLEIQRTEQGDSAMYLCASAGQVNGEQYFGPGTRLTVT.

The chain carries TRBV20-1 and TRBJ2-7; possibly TRBD1 for D (7 bases). The germline V gene has CDR1 DFQATT and CDR2 SNEGSKA (reference sequence). This CDR3 comprises 13 residues. V was trimmed by 1 base and J by 4 bases, leaving 11 bases between them. CDR3 sequence reads: CSARVPGGYEQYF. CDR3 coding DNA: TGCAGTGCTAGAGTGCCAGGGGGGTACGAGCAGTACTTC.

This chain uses TRBV7-9 with TRBJ1-1; D remains ambiguous. Trimming took off 6 bases at V and 2 bases at J, with 16 bases between the two ends. There are 15 residues in the CDR3. The germline CDR1 and CDR2 sequences are SEHNR and FQNEAQ (reference sequence). The CDR3 DNA is TGTGCCAGCAGATCCGCCTTGCTGGGTAACACTGAAGCTTTCTTT. This gives the protein CASRSALLGNTEAFF.

In its sample, this clonotype was seen once. Sequence at one end of the junction differs from germline and may be a read error. The chain couples TRBV20-1 to TRBJ1-1; a weak D match, TRBD1 (5 bases). CDR1 and CDR2 (germline): DFQATT, SNEGSKA (reference sequence). The CDR3 spans 14 residues. The chain's CDR3 is CSAGEGPRDTEAFF. The CDR3 coding sequence is TGCAGTGCTGGAGAGGGACCCCGGGACACTGAAGCTTTCTTT.

The CDR3 region has the DNA TGTGCCAGCACTAGGGACAGTAGCAATCAGCCCCAGCATTTT. It translates to CASTRDSSNQPQHF. V is TRBV2 and J is TRBJ1-5; TRBD1 agrees at 7 bases. V trimming: 7 bases; J trimming: 0 bases; junction bases outside the gene matches: 3. The CDR3 is 14 residues long. Germline-derived CDR1 and CDR2 are SNHLY and FYNNEI.

The chain carries TRBV7-2 and TRBJ2-5; D possibly matches TRBD1 or TRBD2 (6 bases each). V lost 0 bases and J lost 5, with 16 bases in between. The CDR3 covers 16 residues. CDR1 SGHTA and CDR2 FQGNSA come from the germline V gene. In DNA form, the CDR3 reads TGTGCCAGCAGCTTAGCGCTGCTCCGAGGGGGGGAGACCCAGTACTTC. The encoded protein is CASSLALLRGGETQYF.

In regard to this clonotype: The junction differs from germline at one of its ends, possibly a read error. The CDR3 here is CAWSVGTNTGELFF. CDR3 nucleotides: TGTGCCTGGAGTGTGGGCACCAACACCGGGGAGCTGTTTTTT. The J gene is TRBJ2-2, the V gene TRBV29-1, with D unclear. Germline loops: CDR1 SQVTM, CDR2 ANQGSEA. The CDR3 has 14 amino acids.

About this clonotype itself: No DNA is shown, since the ends of the CDR3 on it are uncertain; the CDR3 is the one TCRdb lists. The J gene is TRBJ2-2, the V gene TRBV29-1. Including both end residues, the CDR3 is 20 amino acids long. The germline CDR1 and CDR2 sequences are SQVTM and ANQGSEA. CDR3 region: CSVIPFWSLRAVLRAGELFF.

The gene calls are TRBV27 and TRBJ2-5; D unclear. The CDR3 runs to 14 residues. Germline CDR1 and CDR2: MNHEY and SMNVEV (reference sequence). Trimming cost V 6 bases and J 9 bases, with 20 bases left between them. CDR3 loop: CASSPGVLIKAQYF. In DNA form, the CDR3 reads TGTGCCAGCAGCCCCGGAGTCCTCATCAAGGCCCAGTACTTC.

The chain carries TRBV25-1 and TRBJ2-5, with 10 bases that match TRBD2. Germline V gives CDR1 MGHDK, CDR2 SYGVNS. This CDR3 comprises 17 residues. V shed 2 bases, J shed 3 bases, and the junction held 9 bases outside the gene matches. Written as DNA, the CDR3 is TGTGCCAGCAGTGAACTTTCCGGACTAGCGGCTAAAGAGACCCAGTACTTC. Translated, it gives CASSELSGLAAKETQYF.

The chain has TRBV19 and TRBJ1-1, with a possible D match to TRBD1 (6 bases). This CDR3 contains 15 residues. Trimming stripped 3 bases from V and 3 bases from J, with 14 bases between. The germline gives CDR1 LNHDA, CDR2 SQIVND (reference sequence). The CDR3 region has the DNA TGTGCCAGTAGTATCTACCCTGGACAGCACACTGAAGCTTTCTTT. It encodes CASSIYPGQHTEAFF.

The chain uses TRBV5-1 and TRBJ2-3; perhaps TRBD2 as D (8 bases). Germline V lookup: CDR1 SGHRS, CDR2 YFSETQ. V lost 7 bases and J lost 3, with 27 bases in between. The CDR3 totals 18 residues. The CDR3 DNA follows: TGCGCCAGCTCTTCCGGAACCGGGACAGCGGGAGCTACAGATACGCAGTATTTT. This translates into CASSSGTGTAGATDTQYF.